Listed below are T cell receptor beta chains from one sample, sequenced in a study of OX40 agonist ivuxolimab in advanced cancers. Data came from immunoSEQ multiplex PCR; TCRdb stores just in-frame clones and leaves some out. The sample consists of 70,000 to 95,000 clones, around 84% of them appearing once. The sequencing here drew on CD4+ or CD8+ T cells sorted from blood, taken in a trial of the OX40 agonist ivuxolimab. Receptor source: an adult with an advanced solid tumor such as melanoma, head and neck, liver or kidney cancer. CDR3s include the opening cysteine and the closing phenylalanine or tryptophan. The D gene is left open where the match is weak. The listing skips clone size in some rows; elsewhere it reads once, few, many or a size class.

TGTGCCAGCGAAGGGAATTTGAACACTGAAGCTTTCTTT,CASEGNLNTEAFF,TRBV28,.,TRBJ1-1,.
TGCGCCAGCAGTGATATTGCGGGGGGTCGGGAGACCCAGTACTTC,CASSDIAGGRETQYF,TRBV10-2,.,TRBJ2-5,TRBD2
TGTGCCAGCAGCTTAATGTCTAGCGGCTCCTACGAGCAGTACTTC,CASSLMSSGSYEQYF,TRBV11-2,.,TRBJ2-7,TRBD2
TGTGCCAGCAGCTTGGGGACAGCAACTAATGAAAAACTGTTTTTT,CASSLGTATNEKLFF,TRBV7-6,.,TRBJ1-4,TRBD1
TGTGCCAGCGCTAAAGGGGGGGATGGAGAGACCCAGTACTTC,CASAKGGDGETQYF,TRBV28,.,TRBJ2-5,.
TGTGCCAGCAGTTTATCACGTGGGTCGTTTAGCACAGATACGCAGTATTTT,CASSLSRGSFSTDTQYF,TRBV27,.,TRBJ2-3,.
TGCGCCAGCAGCCAAGAACGTGTGACAGGGAGAAAGGCTTTCTTT,CASSQERVTGRKAFF,TRBV4-3,.,TRBJ1-1,TRBD1
TGTGCCAGCATCGGAGCGGAGGGGAACAATGAGCAGTTCTTC,CASIGAEGNNEQFF,TRBV6-5,once,TRBJ2-1,.
TGCGCCAGCAGCTTGGGTGGGGCTACCTTACACGAGCAGTACTTC,CASSLGGATLHEQYF,TRBV5-1,.,TRBJ2-7,.
TGTGCCAGCAGCGGACCGGGACTAGTGGGAGGCTATGAGCAGTTCTTC,CASSGPGLVGGYEQFF,TRBV2,.,TRBJ2-1,TRBD2
TGTGCCAGCAGTTTTTTTCAGAAAAACACCGGGGAGCTGTTTTTT,CASSFFQKNTGELFF,TRBV27,.,TRBJ2-2,.
TGTGCCAGCAGCTTAGTGGTAGAACTCGGACAGCTAAACACAGATACGCAGTATTTT,CASSLVVELGQLNTDTQYF,TRBV7-9,.,TRBJ2-3,.
TGTGCCAGCAGATTCGGAATGCAAGCGGTGGAGACCCAGTACTTC,CASRFGMQAVETQYF,TRBV27,.,TRBJ2-5,.
TGTGCCAGTAGTAGGGGGGACGGTACCTACAATGAGCAGTTCTTC,CASSRGDGTYNEQFF,TRBV19,.,TRBJ2-1,.
TGTGCCAGCAGAAACAGCTACACAGATACGCAGTATTTT,CASRNSYTDTQYF,TRBV5-4,.,TRBJ2-3,.
TGTGCCAGCAGAGGAGTCAACGGGGGGAAGAATCAGCCCCAGCATTTT,CASRGVNGGKNQPQHF,TRBV27,.,TRBJ1-5,.
TGCGCCAGCCAAGGGAGCTCCTACGAGCAGTACTTC,CASQGSSYEQYF,TRBV5-1,.,TRBJ2-7,.
TGTGCCAGCACCCTTATAGGGGGGGATCCTAATGAAAAACTGTTTTTT,CASTLIGGDPNEKLFF,TRBV7-9,.,TRBJ1-4,.
TGTGCCAGCAGTGGGACAGACCACAGGGGCTATGGCTACACCTTC,CASSGTDHRGYGYTF,TRBV25-1,.,TRBJ1-2,TRBD1
TGTGCCAGCAGTTTTGAGGACGAGCAGTACTTC,CASSFEDEQYF,TRBV28,.,TRBJ2-7,.
TGTGCCAGCAGCTCTCTTGGGGCTTTCGGGGAGCAGTTCTTC,CASSSLGAFGEQFF,TRBV11-2,.,TRBJ2-1,.
TGCGCCAGCAGCCCAGGGCATCGCGGGAGGGCCGATGAGCAGTTCTTC,CASSPGHRGRADEQFF,TRBV4-1,.,TRBJ2-1,TRBD2
TGTGCCAGCAGCTTAGTATCCAGGGCTGGGGCCAACGTCCTGACTTTC,CASSLVSRAGANVLTF,TRBV7-9,few,TRBJ2-6,.
TGTGCCAGCATACGAACGGCGTATGGCTACACCTTC,CASIRTAYGYTF,TRBV2,.,TRBJ1-2,.
TGTGCCAGCAGTTTGCTGGGACAGGGACATGTACGGAACACTGAAGCTTTCTTT,CASSLLGQGHVRNTEAFF,TRBV28,.,TRBJ1-1,TRBD1
TGTGCCAGCAGCTTCGGGAGTCCTAGGATTGAAAATGAAAAACTGTTTTTT,CASSFGSPRIENEKLFF,TRBV7-9,.,TRBJ1-4,.
TGTGCCAGCAGTTACAGACAGTTTACGGGGACTGAAGCTTTCTTT,CASSYRQFTGTEAFF,TRBV6-5,.,TRBJ1-1,.
TGCAGTGCTGAGCTAGGATCCTTATTCTTC,CSAELGSLFF,TRBV20-1,.,TRBJ2-1,.
TGTGCCAGCACCGATATCACAGGGCTGCACGAGCAGTACTTC,CASTDITGLHEQYF,TRBV27,.,TRBJ2-7,.
TGTGCCAGCAGCTTAGTCAGGGGGCGCGGTGCCTACAATGAGCAGTTCTTC,CASSLVRGRGAYNEQFF,TRBV11-2,.,TRBJ2-1,TRBD1
TGTGCCAGCAGCTTAGGCACAGGGGGCGGCCACGGGAACTATGGCTACACCTTC,CASSLGTGGGHGNYGYTF,TRBV7-2,few,TRBJ1-2,TRBD1
TGTGCCAGCAGCTCGAAGGACAGGGACCTCTACGAGCAGTACTTC,CASSSKDRDLYEQYF,TRBV7-9,.,TRBJ2-7,TRBD1
TGTGCCAGCAGTCAAGGGGGCGGGTTCTACGAGCAGTACTTC,CASSQGGGFYEQYF,TRBV4-2,.,TRBJ2-7,TRBD1
TGTGCCACCAGCAGAGATATAAGGGGGAAGAGGCTGTTTTCAATCGAGCAGTTCTTC,CATSRDIRGKRLFSIEQFF,TRBV15,few,TRBJ2-1,.
TGTGCCAGCAGCCTATCGACAGGGGTGTTGGGCTACACCTTC,CASSLSTGVLGYTF,TRBV7-2,.,TRBJ1-2,TRBD1
TGTGCCAGTAGTCCTAGGGGGACAGAATCCACTGAAGCTTTCTTT,CASSPRGTESTEAFF,TRBV19,few,TRBJ1-1,TRBD1
TGTGCCTGGAGTAAGTGGGTCTCCGGGGCCAACGTCCTGACTTTC,CAWSKWVSGANVLTF,TRBV30,once,TRBJ2-6,.
TGTGCCAGCAGCCAAGAGCCACAGCGGGGGGCCCAGCAGTTCTTC,CASSQEPQRGAQQFF,TRBV4-2,.,TRBJ2-1,TRBD2
TGTGCCAGTGAGAAGGGTGATGGCTACACCTTC,CASEKGDGYTF,TRBV28,.,TRBJ1-2,.
TGTGCCAGCAGGCAGGGGCTAGGGGTTGGAAACACCATATATTTT,CASRQGLGVGNTIYF,TRBV6-5,.,TRBJ1-3,.
TGTGCCAGCAGCCGGTGGGTCGACACCTACGAGCAGTACTTC,CASSRWVDTYEQYF,TRBV7-2,.,TRBJ2-7,.
TGTGCCTGGAGTGGGGACGGTAATAATTCACCCCTCCACTTT,CAWSGDGNNSPLHF,TRBV30,.,TRBJ1-6,.
TGTGCCAGCAGGGAGCGGGGGGAAAACAATGAGCAGTTCTTC,CASRERGENNEQFF,TRBV6-1,once,TRBJ2-1,TRBD2
TGTGCCAGCACCCGGGAGGGTGGTACCGGGGAGCTGTTTTTT,CASTREGGTGELFF,TRBV2,.,TRBJ2-2,TRBD2
TGTGCCAGCAGTTCGCTAGCGGGGGGGGAGACCCAGTACTTC,CASSSLAGGETQYF,TRBV27,.,TRBJ2-5,TRBD2